This passage covers 19 T cell receptor beta chains from one sample sequenced in a study of T cell changes during pregnancy in multiple sclerosis (dated by TCRdb to the late 2010s). Libraries were constructed by the immunoSEQ multiplex PCR assay. Drawn from immuneACCESS, this table holds only the in-frame rearrangements with V and J called that TCRdb kept. Clones are partly lost; checked studies trace under half to an unresolved V gene and leave the rest unexplained. The sample profile shows about 44,000 clones; roughly 87% of them were found once. In total, the top ten clones hold 1.2% of the sample. The specimen was CD4+ T cells from peripheral blood mononuclear cells, collected after pregnancy. Source of these receptors: a female donor with multiple sclerosis, enrolled in a pregnancy study.

The rearrangement links TRBV7-9 to TRBJ1-2, with TRBD1 matching 12 bases. The CDR3 runs to 17 residues. Germline V lookup: CDR1 SEHNR, CDR2 FQNEAQ (reference sequence). The trim removed 1 base at V and 4 bases at J, leaving 7 bases unmatched. CDR3 bases: TGTGCCAGCAGCTTAGAGGGGACAGGGGGCGCCGGCTATGGCTACACCTTC. It translates to CASSLEGTGGAGYGYTF.

The chain links TRBV27 to TRBJ1-1; unclear D gene. Trimming took 7 bases from V and 11 from J, leaving 11 bases between them. There are 10 residues in the CDR3. CDR1 is MNHEY and CDR2 is SMNVEV in the germline V gene (reference sequence). CDR3 DNA sequence: TGTGCCAGCACCCCTCCCCCGGCTTTCTTT. The encoded protein is CASTPPPAFF.

The CDR3 spells CASSLAYEQYF. In DNA form, the CDR3 reads TGTGCCAGCAGCCTAGCCTACGAGCAGTACTTC. The chain links TRBV5-6 to TRBJ2-7; no reliable D call. The ends were cut back, 4 bases at V and 2 bases at J, with 4 bases in the middle. CDR1 is SGHDT and CDR2 is YYEEEE in the germline V gene. CDR3 length: 11 amino acids.

The chain carries TRBV2 and TRBJ2-5; 9 bases map to TRBD2. This CDR3 contains 14 residues. V shed 4 bases and J 5 bases; nucleotides not matched to a gene: 5. The germline CDR1 and CDR2 sequences are SNHLY and FYNNEI. Written as DNA, the CDR3 is TGTGCCAGCAGTGTAGCGGGAGTCACGGAGACCCAGTACTTC. Residues: CASSVAGVTETQYF.

The V and J genes are TRBV7-6 and TRBJ2-2, with TRBD2 matching over 13 bases. V shed 5 bases and J 4 bases; nucleotides not matched to a gene: 13. CDR3 length: 19 amino acids. Germline loops: CDR1 SGHVS, CDR2 FNYEAQ. The CDR3 loop is CASSLPKTSGRPSTGELFF. CDR3 bases: TGTGCCAGCAGCCTCCCAAAGACTAGCGGGAGGCCTAGCACCGGGGAGCTGTTTTTT.

This clone was observed once. The genes are TRBV18 and TRBJ2-1, with a possible D match to TRBD1 (6 bases). The CDR3 length is 13 residues. Germline V CDR1 and CDR2: KGHSH, LQKENI. Trimming took off 3 bases at V and 9 bases at J, with 12 bases between the two ends. This chain's CDR3 is CASSPTTGIEQFF. CDR3 DNA: TGTGCCAGCTCACCCACTACAGGGATTGAGCAGTTCTTC. The full variable domain, with the rest looked up from reference TRBV18 and TRBJ2-1, is NAGVMQNPRHLVRRRGQEARLRCSPMKGHSHVYWYRQLPEEGLKFMVYLQKENIIDESGMPKERFSAEFPKEGPSILRIQQVVRGDSAAYFCASSPTTGIEQFFGPGTRLTVL.

This clone was detected only a few times. This sequence joins TRBV5-1 and TRBJ2-5, with 7 bases identical to TRBD2. Germline lookup yields CDR1 SGHRS and CDR2 YFSETQ. The CDR3 runs 15 residues. The J segment lost 1 base and the V segment lost 3 bases, leaving 6 bases of the junction unmatched. The CDR3 region has the DNA TGCGCCAGCAGCTCCGGCTGGGGGGGCCAAGAGACCCAGTACTTC. Translating gives CASSSGWGGQETQYF.

This clone was seen a few times. The chain is built from TRBV2 and TRBJ2-2; D not certain. The CDR3 runs 11 residues. CDR1 and CDR2 (germline): SNHLY, FYNNEI. V was cut by 5 bases and J by 6 bases, with 4 bases left in between. The CDR3 coding sequence is TGTGCCAGCAGTTATGCCGGGGAGCTGTTTTTT. Its protein is CASSYAGELFF.

This chain uses TRBV6-1 with TRBJ2-7; 11 bases are shared with TRBD1. With V trimmed by 7 bases and J by 2 bases, 1 base remained unmatched. CDR3 size: 13 residues. The germline V gene encodes CDR1 MNHNS and CDR2 SASEGT. The CDR3 DNA sequence: TGTGCCAGCATGGGACAGGGGGCCTACGAGCAGTACTTC. This codes for CASMGQGAYEQYF.

V gene TRBV5-6 combines with J gene TRBJ2-2; 7 bases are shared with TRBD2. The CDR3 is made up of 14 amino acids. The V segment lost 0 bases and the J segment 4 bases; nucleotides outside the gene matches: 0. The germline CDR1 and CDR2 sequences are SGHDT and YYEEEE. This CDR3 reads CASSLGTSTGELFF. The CDR3 coding sequence is TGTGCCAGCAGCTTGGGGACTAGCACCGGGGAGCTGTTTTTT.

This clone has a handful of counts. V gene TRBV30 combines with J gene TRBJ1-1; D perhaps matches TRBD1 (6 bases). CDR1 and CDR2 from the germline V gene are GTSNPN and SVGIG (reference sequence). This CDR3 contains 12 residues. Trimming removed 7 bases at V and 5 bases at J, with 14 bases between. The CDR3 bases are TGTGCCTCTTGGGGGCGGAGAACTGAAGCTTTCTTT. This encodes CASWGRRTEAFF.

The chain is built from TRBV10-3 and TRBJ2-3; D is perhaps TRBD1 (6 bases). Per germline, CDR1 ENHRY and CDR2 SYGVKD. Trimming took 4 bases from V and 5 from J, leaving 10 bases between them. This CDR3 has 13 amino acids. CDR3 DNA sequence: TGTGCCATCAGTGCCAAACAGGGAGATACGCAGTATTTT. It yields the protein CAISAKQGDTQYF.

This chain uses TRBV6-6 with TRBJ1-2; TRBD1 is a possible D gene (6 bases). Per germline, CDR1 MNHNY and CDR2 SVGAGI (reference sequence). The germline V and J ends were trimmed by 2 bases and 7 bases, with 20 bases remaining between them. CDR3 length: 16 residues. CDR3 residues: CASSYVTGRTGAGYTF. The CDR3 DNA is TGTGCCAGCAGTTACGTAACAGGGAGAACTGGAGCTGGCTACACCTTC.

CDR3: CASSPLGLAGGPKNEQFF. In DNA, the CDR3 is TGTGCCAGCTCACCACTGGGACTAGCGGGAGGGCCGAAAAATGAGCAGTTCTTC. The rearrangement links TRBV18 to TRBJ2-1, with 16 bases that match TRBD2. This CDR3 region has 18 residues. V lost 1 base to trimming and J lost 7 bases; unmatched junction nucleotides: 7. Germline CDR1 KGHSH, CDR2 LQKENI.

The chain recombines TRBV6-1 with TRBJ1-2; D is perhaps TRBD1 (6 bases). V lost 3 bases and J 2 bases, leaving 16 bases between the germline ends. CDR1 MNHNS and CDR2 SASEGT come from the germline V gene. The CDR3 covers 16 residues. The CDR3 here is CASSDREGVPNYGYTF. The CDR3 DNA sequence: TGTGCCAGCAGTGACCGAGAGGGGGTTCCCAACTATGGCTACACCTTC.

This sequence joins TRBV7-3 and TRBJ1-2; 7 bases align to TRBD1. The junction had 9 bases not matched to a gene; V was cut back by 5 bases and J by 9 bases. This CDR3 comprises 13 residues. Germline V lookup: CDR1 SGHTA, CDR2 FQGTGA. CDR3 region: CASSPNGQESYTF. CDR3 nucleotide sequence: TGTGCCAGCAGCCCCAACGGACAGGAAAGCTACACCTTC. Full variable domain (outside the CDR3, taken from reference TRBV7-3 and TRBJ1-2): GAGVSQTPSNKVTEKGKYVELRCDPISGHTALYWYRQSLGQGPEFLIYFQGTGAADDSGLPNDRFFAVRPEGSVSTLKIQRTERGDSAVYLCASSPNGQESYTFGSGTRLTVV.

The chain couples TRBV11-3 to TRBJ2-1; 10 positions agree with TRBD1. J was trimmed by 8 bases and V by 2 bases; bases with no gene match: 3. The CDR3 sequence is 14 residues long. Germline V lookup: CDR1 SGHNT, CDR2 YENEEA. The CDR3 spells CASSLMGQGYEQFF. CDR3 in DNA: TGTGCCAGCAGCTTAATGGGACAGGGGTATGAGCAGTTCTTC.

In its sample, this clone was seen once. The genes are TRBV4-2 and TRBJ2-1; 10 positions agree with TRBD2. Germline loops: CDR1 LGHNA, CDR2 YNFKEQ. There are 19 residues in the CDR3. With V trimmed by 0 bases and J by 7 bases, 15 bases remained unmatched. The CDR3 bases are TGTGCCAGCAGCCAAGATCTGATAGGGACTAGCGTGGGACTTAATGAGCAGTTCTTC. This sequence encodes CASSQDLIGTSVGLNEQFF.

The chain has TRBV2 and TRBJ2-3; the match to TRBD2 covers 12 bases. CDR3 length: 18 amino acids. Germline CDR1 reads SNHLY; CDR2 reads FYNNEI. J was trimmed by 2 bases and V by 1 base; bases with no gene match: 7. The CDR3 DNA follows: TGTGCCAGCAGTGAAGTGGTGACTAGCGGGGGATTCACAGATACGCAGTATTTT. Residues: CASSEVVTSGGFTDTQYF.